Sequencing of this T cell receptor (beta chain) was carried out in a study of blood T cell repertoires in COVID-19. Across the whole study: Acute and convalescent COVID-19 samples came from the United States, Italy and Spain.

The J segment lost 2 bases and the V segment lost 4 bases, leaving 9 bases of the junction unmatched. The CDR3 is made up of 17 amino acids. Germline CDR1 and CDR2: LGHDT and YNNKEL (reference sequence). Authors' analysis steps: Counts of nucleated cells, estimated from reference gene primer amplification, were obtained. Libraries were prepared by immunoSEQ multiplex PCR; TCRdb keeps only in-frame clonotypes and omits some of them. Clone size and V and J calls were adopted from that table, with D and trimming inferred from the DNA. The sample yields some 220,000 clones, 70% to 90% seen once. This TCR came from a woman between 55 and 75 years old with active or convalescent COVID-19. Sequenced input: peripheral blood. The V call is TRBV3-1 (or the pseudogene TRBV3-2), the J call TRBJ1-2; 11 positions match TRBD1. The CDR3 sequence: CASSPLPGQGANYGYTF. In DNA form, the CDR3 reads TGTGCCAGCAGCCCCCTCCCCGGACAGGGGGCAAACTATGGCTACACCTTC.